Following are 24 T cell receptor beta chains from one sample sequenced in a study of T cells in narcolepsy. Assay: immunoSEQ multiplex PCR; the TCRdb copy retains only in-frame clones and omits some. The repertoire holds fewer than 35,000 clones, with roughly 78% as singletons. The specimen sequenced was CD45RA- memory CD4+ T cells from PBMCs. The receptor source for this set is a human donor with narcolepsy.

DNA of the CDR3: TGTGCCAGCACTACTGGAAACACCATATATTTT. Residues: CASTTGNTIYF. The chain couples TRBV6-6 to TRBJ1-3; D unclear. Trimming shortened V by 7 bases and J by 2 bases, and 3 bases separated the two germline ends. This CDR3 contains 11 residues. Germline lookup yields CDR1 MNHNY and CDR2 SVGAGI (reference sequence).

This clone was detected only once. The rearrangement uses TRBV6-1 and TRBJ1-2; D not resolved. Trimming pared 3 bases from V and 7 bases from J, leaving 12 bases between. The CDR3 contains 13 residues. CDR1 and CDR2 (germline): MNHNS, SASEGT. The chain's CDR3 is CASSEAGLGGYTF. The CDR3 nucleotides read TGTGCCAGCAGTGAGGCCGGACTGGGTGGCTACACCTTC.

As regards this clone: The sample carries other DNA sequences with the same CDR3. V is TRBV5-6 and J is TRBJ2-7; D not resolved. Germline V lookup: CDR1 SGHDT, CDR2 YYEEEE. The V end was cut by 4 bases, the J end by 3 bases, with 5 bases between. The CDR3 has 11 residues. DNA of the CDR3: TGTGCCAGCAGCCTGGACTACGAGCAGTACTTC. Its protein product is CASSLDYEQYF.

V gene TRBV4-1 combines with J gene TRBJ2-7; 7 bases are a match to TRBD1. This CDR3 has 15 residues. The junction had 12 bases not matched to a gene; V was cut back by 4 bases and J by 6 bases. Looked up from germline, CDR1 is MGHRA and CDR2 is YSYEKL. The DNA of the CDR3 is TGCGCCAGCAGCCCAGACAGGGTGACCGTCTCCGAGCAGTACTTC. Its translation is CASSPDRVTVSEQYF.

The chain is built from TRBV2 and TRBJ2-1; 7 nucleotides agree with TRBD2. Germline trimming cut 7 bases from V and 8 bases from J; bases unmatched to any gene: 11. Germline CDR1 reads SNHLY; CDR2 reads FYNNEI. The CDR3 loop spans 14 amino acids. CDR3 nucleotide sequence: TGTGCCAGCACAACGGGCGGGGGTCTAGATGAGCAGTTCTTC. This translates into CASTTGGGLDEQFF.

The chain is built from TRBV6-6 and TRBJ1-5, with D unclear. Germline loops: CDR1 MNHNY, CDR2 SVGAGI (reference sequence). The length of the CDR3 is 12 residues. Trimming cost V 4 bases and J 4 bases, with 5 bases left between them. CDR3 sequence (DNA): TGTGCCAGCAGTTGGGGTAATCAGCCCCAGCATTTT. Its protein is CASSWGNQPQHF.

The genes are TRBV19 and TRBJ2-2; 12 nucleotides match TRBD1. Germline V CDR1 and CDR2: LNHDA, SQIVND (reference sequence). The CDR3 covers 17 residues. Unmatched junction bases numbered 10, after V lost 6 bases and J lost 5 bases. In DNA form, the CDR3 reads TGTGCCAGTAGAACTACCGGGACAGGGGGCCGGACCGGGGAGCTGTTTTTT. As protein: CASRTTGTGGRTGELFF.

The rearrangement uses TRBV19 and TRBJ2-1; D might be TRBD1 or TRBD2, each matching 7 bases. The germline V gene encodes CDR1 LNHDA and CDR2 SQIVND (reference sequence). Trimming removed 3 bases from V and 6 bases from J, with 15 bases in between. CDR3 size: 15 residues. CDR3 in DNA: TGTGCCAGTAGTATTTTCCAGGGGGGGAGCAATGAGCAGTTCTTC. This codes for CASSIFQGGSNEQFF.

The chain uses TRBV6-5 and TRBJ1-4; 8 bases fit TRBD1. The CDR3 loop spans 14 amino acids. Germline V gene data show CDR1 as MNHEY and CDR2 as SVGAGI. V gave up 5 bases and J gave up 5 bases; unmatched junction bases: 4. The CDR3 DNA is TGTGCCAGCAGTGGGACAGGATCGAATGAAAAACTGTTTTTT. Its protein is CASSGTGSNEKLFF.

The chain couples TRBV29-1 to TRBJ1-1; the D is unclear. In germline, CDR1 is SQVTM, CDR2 ANQGSEA. There are 13 residues in the CDR3. Trimming pared 6 bases from V and 6 bases from J, leaving 17 bases between. The CDR3 region is CSVAGLRSPEAFF. For the CDR3, the DNA is TGCAGCGTCGCGGGGTTGAGGAGTCCTGAAGCTTTCTTT.

The genes are TRBV30 and TRBJ2-7; a possible D gene is TRBD2 (5 bases). Looked up from germline, CDR1 is GTSNPN and CDR2 is SVGIG (reference sequence). V dropped 5 bases and J dropped 0 bases, with 11 bases sitting between them. This CDR3 has 13 amino acids. CDR3 loop: CAWVGRSSYEQYF. The CDR3 DNA reads as TGTGCCTGGGTTGGGAGAAGCTCCTACGAGCAGTACTTC.

The chain couples TRBV29-1 to TRBJ2-3, with D hard to call. The V and J ends lost 3 bases and 6 bases respectively, with 13 bases between them. In germline, CDR1 is SQVTM, CDR2 ANQGSEA. The CDR3 totals 13 residues. The CDR3: CSVENPLGDTQYF. CDR3 nucleotides: TGCAGCGTTGAGAACCCACTTGGGGATACGCAGTATTTT.

The chain has TRBV5-4 and TRBJ1-6, with TRBD1 matching over 8 bases. This CDR3 is built from 14 residues. The V and J ends lost 4 bases and 12 bases, in that order; junction bases with no gene match: 9. Germline values: CDR1 SGHNT, CDR2 YYREEE (reference sequence). CDR3 sequence: CASSTQGEFRPLHF. Written as DNA, the CDR3 is TGTGCCAGCAGCACACAGGGGGAATTTAGACCCCTCCACTTT.

In its sample, this clone was seen a few times. The chain recombines TRBV5-1 with TRBJ1-4, with D hard to call. Trimming removed 5 bases at V and 8 bases at J, with 10 bases between. The germline gives CDR1 SGHRS, CDR2 YFSETQ. The CDR3 runs 12 residues. CDR3 sequence: CASREGGEKLFF. The CDR3 DNA follows: TGCGCCAGCAGAGAGGGCGGGGAAAAACTGTTTTTT.

This chain connects TRBV5-6 to TRBJ1-3; unclear D gene. The germline V gene encodes CDR1 SGHDT and CDR2 YYEEEE. V was shortened by 4 bases and J by 0 bases, with 8 bases between the two germline ends. The CDR3 consists of 14 residues. In nucleotides, the CDR3 is TGTGCCAGCAGCCCGGCGACCTCTGGAAACACCATATATTTT. Protein product: CASSPATSGNTIYF.

This chain links TRBV6-1 with TRBJ1-2; 7 nucleotides match TRBD1. With V trimmed by 7 bases and J by 6 bases, 8 bases remained unmatched. This CDR3 has 13 residues. Germline lookup yields CDR1 MNHNS and CDR2 SASEGT. This CDR3 is CASTRRGQDGYTF. The DNA for the CDR3 is TGTGCCAGCACGCGAAGGGGGCAGGATGGCTACACCTTC.

Only a few counts were recorded for this clone. The chain joins TRBV6-6 to TRBJ2-7; 8 bases are shared with TRBD1. V shed 4 bases and J 2 bases; nucleotides not matched to a gene: 1. The germline gives CDR1 MNHNY, CDR2 SVGAGI (reference sequence). The CDR3 has 13 residues. The CDR3 protein is CASSLDRAYEQYF. The CDR3 nucleotides read TGTGCCAGCAGTTTGGACAGGGCCTACGAGCAGTACTTC.

This clone occurred a few times. The CDR3 sequence: CAWSPRSGFYEKLFF. In DNA form, the CDR3 reads TGTGCCTGGAGTCCAAGGTCAGGGTTCTATGAAAAACTGTTTTTT. The chain joins TRBV30 to TRBJ1-4; a possible D gene is TRBD1 (5 bases). This CDR3 has 15 residues. Germline assignment: CDR1 GTSNPN and CDR2 SVGIG (reference sequence). The ends were cut back, 2 bases at V and 6 bases at J, with 16 bases in the middle.

This clone was seen only a few times. The rearrangement uses TRBV27 and TRBJ1-6, with 8 positions matching TRBD1. Germline V gives CDR1 MNHEY, CDR2 SMNVEV (reference sequence). V trimming: 6 bases; J trimming: 10 bases; junction bases outside the gene matches: 5. The CDR3 is 13 amino acids. This CDR3 reads CASRPTGVSPLHF. The CDR3 DNA follows: TGTGCCAGCAGGCCGACAGGGGTATCACCCCTCCACTTT.

The rearrangement joins TRBV5-1 to TRBJ2-6; no definite D call. The V gene lost 0 bases and the J gene lost 0 bases, with 4 bases spanning the gap. Germline assignment: CDR1 SGHRS and CDR2 YFSETQ. The CDR3 has 15 amino acids. DNA for the CDR3: TGCGCCAGCAGCTTGGAAAGCTCTGGGGCCAACGTCCTGACTTTC. The encoded protein is CASSLESSGANVLTF.

The chain employs TRBV4-3 and TRBJ2-7; D not resolved. CDR1 and CDR2 from the germline V gene are LGHNA and YSLEER. V lost 4 bases to trimming and J lost 0 bases, with 7 bases between them. The CDR3 consists of 13 residues. Written as DNA, the CDR3 is TGCGCCAGCAGCCGCTCGGCCTCCTACGAGCAGTACTTC. Its protein is CASSRSASYEQYF.

This rearrangement joins TRBV4-2 to TRBJ2-7; 9 nucleotides align to TRBD2. After removal of 3 bases from V and 3 bases from J, the junction contained 6 bases not matched to a gene. The CDR3 extends over 15 amino acids. Germline assignment: CDR1 LGHNA and CDR2 YNFKEQ. CDR3 DNA sequence: TGTGCCAGCAGCCAGGTTAGCGGGGGTGGCTACGAGCAGTACTTC. Translating gives CASSQVSGGGYEQYF.

The chain employs TRBV2 and TRBJ1-1; D is uncertain. CDR3 length: 17 amino acids. Germline loops: CDR1 SNHLY, CDR2 FYNNEI. Trimming removed 0 bases at V and 0 bases at J, with 14 bases between. The CDR3 region has the DNA TGTGCCAGCAGTGAAGCTTTCACCGGGAACATGAACACTGAAGCTTTCTTT. Translation gives CASSEAFTGNMNTEAFF.

This chain joins TRBV28 and TRBJ2-5; TRBD1 matches 11 bases. The CDR3 covers 16 residues. CDR1 is MDHEN, CDR2 SYDVKM, per germline. V lost 3 bases and J lost 5; bases outside the gene matches: 8. The CDR3 DNA follows: TGTGCCAGCAGTTTGCGGTGGACAGGGGGCAGGGAGACCCAGTACTTC. It yields the protein CASSLRWTGGRETQYF.